The rows below give T cell receptor beta chains drawn from one sample of a study of T cells expressing NK-cell markers. TCRdb re-called the 5' RACE reads; every CDR3 protein appears as one record, without DNA. The sample includes roughly 170,000 distinct CDR3 sequences. Sequencing used blood T cells: a sorted CD56 or NKG2C T cell subset, CD4+ or CD8+ T cells, or bulk PBMC T cells (not recorded which). These receptors were collected from a woman aged 18-70 years in good health. Each CDR3 is given with its conserved first and last residue. Each record gives: V gene, J gene, CDR3 protein.

v_call: TRBV5-1; j_call: TRBJ2-1; cdr3_aa: CASSRTSGGEGSYNEQFF
v_call: TRBV6-1; j_call: TRBJ1-2; cdr3_aa: CASSGSSSYGYTF
v_call: TRBV5-1; j_call: TRBJ1-6; cdr3_aa: CASSLAGVSPLHF
v_call: TRBV4-1; j_call: TRBJ2-7; cdr3_aa: CASSGRTYEQYF
v_call: TRBV6-2/TRBV6-3; j_call: TRBJ2-7; cdr3_aa: CASARQGVNEQYF
v_call: TRBV5-1; j_call: TRBJ2-1; cdr3_aa: CASSIDLSGEQFF
v_call: TRBV3-1; j_call: TRBJ2-7; cdr3_aa: CASSPSTVATYEQYF
v_call: TRBV11-2; j_call: TRBJ2-7; cdr3_aa: CASSLAGGPYEQYF
v_call: TRBV7-2; j_call: TRBJ1-1; cdr3_aa: CASSPRNTEAFF
v_call: TRBV6-5; j_call: TRBJ1-2; cdr3_aa: CASSYSQGMGYTF
v_call: TRBV7-6; j_call: TRBJ2-5; cdr3_aa: CASSLGGGLVWVQETQYF
v_call: TRBV6-5; j_call: TRBJ1-5; cdr3_aa: CASSYLPGMNQPQHF
v_call: TRBV7-9; j_call: TRBJ2-1; cdr3_aa: CASSLRAAPEQFF
v_call: TRBV11-2; j_call: TRBJ2-7; cdr3_aa: CASSLSTGIYEQYF
v_call: TRBV9; j_call: TRBJ1-1; cdr3_aa: CASSVRGRSDTEAFF
v_call: TRBV12-3/TRBV12-4; j_call: TRBJ2-1; cdr3_aa: CAAASQTGGLGNEQFF
v_call: TRBV3-1; j_call: TRBJ1-3; cdr3_aa: CASSKLSGNTIYF
v_call: TRBV12-3/TRBV12-4; j_call: TRBJ2-1; cdr3_aa: CASSPGTSGSLGGFF
v_call: TRBV12-3/TRBV12-4; j_call: TRBJ2-7; cdr3_aa: CASSLSSGGYEQYF
v_call: TRBV30; j_call: TRBJ2-5; cdr3_aa: CAWSRGLAGGQETQYF
v_call: TRBV5-1; j_call: TRBJ2-5; cdr3_aa: CASSLLAHQETQYF
v_call: TRBV7-2; j_call: TRBJ2-2; cdr3_aa: CASSLSGMNTGELFF
v_call: TRBV20-1; j_call: TRBJ2-1; cdr3_aa: CSATGTSGGAGQFF
v_call: TRBV5-1; j_call: TRBJ2-7; cdr3_aa: CASSTGTGVGYEQYF
v_call: TRBV7-3; j_call: TRBJ2-5; cdr3_aa: CASSPTSGGTGETQYF
v_call: TRBV20-1; j_call: TRBJ2-5; cdr3_aa: CSAGTPDRETQYF
v_call: TRBV20-1; j_call: TRBJ2-3; cdr3_aa: CSAIGAAGGRSTQYF
v_call: TRBV2; j_call: TRBJ2-1; cdr3_aa: CASSGPGLADNEQFF
v_call: TRBV20-1; j_call: TRBJ2-3; cdr3_aa: CSAPTLLAGPDTQYF